This entry lists 15 T cell receptor beta chains sequenced from one sample in a study of identical twins. TCRdb processed the 5' RACE reads anew with MiXCR; each CDR3 protein has one entry. This sample yields some 1,700,000 distinct CDR3 sequences, of which roughly a third are seen a single time; around 0.25% belongs to the top ten. The specimen was cord blood. The receptors were sampled from a newborn girl in good health.

This chain links TRBV27 with TRBJ2-1; 7 positions match TRBD2. Germline CDR1 MNHEY, CDR2 SMNVEV (reference sequence). The ends lost 5 bases at V and 2 bases at J; junction bases unmatched: 6. The CDR3 has 15 residues. The CDR3 spells CASSPAGLAYNEQFF. The DNA for the CDR3 is TGTGCCAGCAGTCCCGCCGGACTAGCCTACAATGAGCAGTTCTTC.

In this sample, this clonotype turned up many times. This chain links TRBV7-8 with TRBJ2-3; 12 nucleotides align to TRBD2. Germline CDR1 and CDR2: SGHVS and FQNEAQ. The CDR3 loop spans 21 amino acids. V trimming: 3 bases; J trimming: 0 bases; junction bases outside the gene matches: 16. CDR3 loop: CASSLISRLAGDSTSTDTQYF. DNA for the CDR3: TGTGCCAGCAGCTTGATAAGCCGACTAGCGGGGGATTCGACTAGCACAGATACGCAGTATTTT.

This clonotype was recorded many times. This sequence joins TRBV29-1 and TRBJ2-3; 7 positions agree with TRBD2. The J segment lost 5 bases and the V segment lost 4 bases, leaving 9 bases of the junction unmatched. The germline V gene has CDR1 SQVTM and CDR2 ANQGSEA. The CDR3 loop spans 14 amino acids. The CDR3 loop is CSVVRGRAGDTQYF. CDR3 bases: TGCAGCGTTGTCCGGGGGAGGGCTGGAGATACGCAGTATTTT.

Points on this clonotype: Sequence at one end of the junction differs from germline and may be a read error. The chain has TRBV27 and TRBJ2-1, with TRBD2 matching 9 bases. CDR3 length: 14 residues. From germline, CDR1 is MNHEY and CDR2 SMNVEV (reference sequence). The CDR3 DNA follows: TGTGCCGGCAGTTGGAGCGGGAGGTCGGATGAGCAGTTCTTC. It encodes CAGSWSGRSDEQFF.

This clonotype was seen a single time. V usage is TRBV15 and J usage is TRBJ2-4; D gene ambiguous. The J call is doubtful: the DNA matches TRBJ2-5 better. Looked up from germline, CDR1 is LNHNV and CDR2 is YYDKDF (reference sequence). The CDR3 is 13 residues long. CDR3 loop: CATSSSRSETQYF. CDR3 coding DNA: TGTGCCACCAGCAGCTCCCGGTCGGAGACCCAGTACTTC.

This clonotype has a handful of counts. The J gene is TRBJ2-5, the V gene TRBV5-1; D gene uncertain. The V end lost 4 bases, the J end lost 2 bases, and 15 bases lay between the germline ends. The length of the CDR3 is 15 residues. The germline V gene encodes CDR1 SGHRS and CDR2 YFSETQ. CDR3 protein: CASSNTWTRQETQYF. The CDR3 region has the DNA TGCGCCAGCAGCAACACCTGGACGCGTCAAGAGACCCAGTACTTC.

This clonotype was detected only a few times. The CDR3 coding sequence is TGTGCCATCAGCCAAGTCGGACCGCAGTTCTTC. This encodes CAISQVGPQFF. V is TRBV10-3 and J is TRBJ2-1; D is uncertain. The V and J ends lost 6 bases and 12 bases respectively, with 12 bases between them. Germline loops: CDR1 ENHRY, CDR2 SYGVKD. This CDR3 region has 11 residues.

This clonotype has a handful of counts. V gene TRBV14 combines with J gene TRBJ2-7, with a possible D match to TRBD2 (6 bases). V lost 3 bases and J 0 bases, leaving 24 bases between the germline ends. The CDR3 contains 19 residues. The germline V gene encodes CDR1 SGHDN and CDR2 FVKESK. DNA of the CDR3: TGTGCCAGCAGCCAGGCCGGGACTCACGACAAACGAAGCTCCTACGAGCAGTACTTC. Encoded protein: CASSQAGTHDKRSSYEQYF.

This clonotype was observed at least ten times. The chain combines TRBV10-3 with TRBJ2-3; 12 nucleotides match TRBD2. The CDR3 contains 18 residues. Germline CDR1 ENHRY, CDR2 SYGVKD. The J segment lost 4 bases and the V segment lost 6 bases, leaving 14 bases of the junction unmatched. CDR3 residues: CAISHSVTSGRPADTQYF. The CDR3 region has the DNA TGTGCCATCAGCCACTCCGTCACTAGCGGGAGGCCGGCAGATACGCAGTATTTT.

The V and J genes are TRBV5-1 and TRBJ2-3; a possible D gene is TRBD1 (6 bases). The CDR3 covers 17 residues. V was trimmed by 4 bases and J by 4 bases, leaving 22 bases between them. In germline, CDR1 is SGHRS, CDR2 YFSETQ. This CDR3 reads CASSPSRGAGTSDTQYF. CDR3 in DNA: TGCGCCAGCAGCCCTTCCCGTGGGGCAGGGACATCAGATACGCAGTATTTT.

This clonotype has ten or more counts. This chain connects TRBV10-3 to TRBJ2-7; 8 bases line up with TRBD1. Germline loops: CDR1 ENHRY, CDR2 SYGVKD. The CDR3 contains 15 residues. Trimming took 3 bases from V and 0 from J; bases not matched to a gene: 4. CDR3 sequence reads: CAISERDRSSYEQYF. The CDR3 DNA follows: TGTGCCATCAGTGAAAGGGACAGGAGCTCCTACGAGCAGTACTTC.

This clonotype has a handful of counts. The chain is built from TRBV12-3 or TRBV12-4 and TRBJ2-1; the match to TRBD1 covers 8 bases. V lost 7 bases and J lost 15; bases outside the gene matches: 11. This CDR3 spans 12 amino acids. CDR3 amino acids: CASTIRGTGLFF. CDR3 DNA: TGTGCCAGCACCATCAGGGGGACAGGCTTGTTCTTC.

This clonotype was counted between two and nine times. This rearrangement joins TRBV7-9 to TRBJ1-6; D possibly corresponds to TRBD1 (6 bases). V was cut by 6 bases and J by 10 bases, with 16 bases left in between. CDR1 is SEHNR and CDR2 is FQNEAQ in the germline V gene (reference sequence). The CDR3 runs 14 residues. For the CDR3, the DNA is TGTGCCAGCAGATCCAGGGGAACGGGGTCACCCCTCCACTTT. Translated: CASRSRGTGSPLHF.

The chain combines TRBV2 with TRBJ2-1, with TRBD2 identical over 7 bases. J gave up 9 bases and V 8 bases, and 13 bases lay outside the gene matches. The germline gives CDR1 SNHLY, CDR2 FYNNEI. This CDR3 has 14 residues. CDR3 in amino acids: CASDRAGVVSEQFF. The CDR3 region has the DNA TGTGCCAGCGATCGGGCGGGGGTGGTGAGTGAGCAGTTCTTC. Full variable domain (remainder filled in from reference TRBV2 and TRBJ2-1): EPEVTQTPSHQVTQMGQEVILRCVPISNHLYFYWYRQILGQKVEFLVSFYNNEISEKSEIFDDQFSVERPDGSNFTLKIRSTKLEDSAMYFCASDRAGVVSEQFFGPGTRLTVL.

This clonotype was observed a few times. The chain combines TRBV27 with TRBJ1-1, with 12 bases that match TRBD1. Germline lookup yields CDR1 MNHEY and CDR2 SMNVEV (reference sequence). V was pared by 2 bases and J by 6 bases, with 1 base of the junction left unmatched. The CDR3 consists of 14 residues. The CDR3 here is CASSLGTGGPEAFF. For the CDR3, the DNA is TGTGCCAGCAGTTTAGGGACAGGGGGCCCTGAAGCTTTCTTT.